This T cell receptor beta chain was identified in a study of shared clonotypes between healthy human individuals. Profiling relied on immunoSEQ multiplex PCR, and the TCRdb table lists in-frame clones only, not all of them. Of about 680,000 clones in the sample, around 90% were seen once. The V gene lost 0 bases and the J gene lost 6 bases, with 17 bases spanning the gap. Germline loops: CDR1 MGHRA, CDR2 YSYEKL. The CDR3 totals 16 residues. The naive CD8 subset, CD45RO-negative cells positively selected for CCR7, excluded terminally differentiated effector memory CD45RA+ cells. Sequencing was carried out using naive CD8+ T cells sorted from blood. The source of this sequence is a man aged 30 to 39 in good health. This chain joins TRBV4-1 and TRBJ1-2; D uncertain. The CDR3 nucleotides are TGCGCCAGCAGCCAAGAGCGAATGGCTCTACCGGATGGCTACACCTTC. It codes for CASSQERMALPDGYTF.